This T cell receptor beta chain originates from a study of control samples from healthy donors and cancer patients. Sequencing was performed with immunoSEQ multiplex PCR; in TCRdb, only in-frame clones are kept and a portion is missing. The sample has about 130,000 clones, nearly 90% seen once; the top ten hold about 3.4%. The sequence was obtained from a man aged 45-60 years in good health. Sample: blood.

CDR3 sequence (DNA): TGCGCCAGCAGCTTGGGCCCCGAAAGTGAAAAACTGTTTTTT. Encoded protein: CASSLGPESEKLFF. The chain recombines TRBV5-1 with TRBJ1-4; unclear D gene. The CDR3 is made up of 14 amino acids. The V end was cut by 0 bases, the J end by 7 bases, with 10 bases between. Germline V lookup: CDR1 SGHRS, CDR2 YFSETQ. The full variable domain, completed using reference TRBV5-1 and TRBJ1-4, is KAGVTQTPRYLIKTRGQQVTLSCSPISGHRSVSWYQQTPGQGLQFLFEYFSETQRNKGNFPGRFSGRQFSNSRSEMNVSTLELGDSALYLCASSLGPESEKLFFGSGTQLSVL.